The 14 T cell receptor beta chains listed next were all sequenced from one sample in a study of cytomegalovirus exposure and HLA in healthy donors. The PCR employed 60 Vbeta primers together with 13 Jbeta primers. The table came from immunoSEQ multiplex PCR; TCRdb's copy has only in-frame clones and leaves some out. Of some 70,000 clones listed, approximately 84% are singletons. What was sequenced was PBMCs. Source of these receptors: a woman in her fifties or sixties in good health and CMV-seronegative.

This sequence joins TRBV4-1 and TRBJ2-7; 10 positions match TRBD1. Trimming took 0 bases from V and 5 from J; bases not matched to a gene: 4. The germline V gene encodes CDR1 MGHRA and CDR2 YSYEKL. The CDR3 has 15 residues. In nucleotides, the CDR3 is TGCGCCAGCAGCCAAGAGGGGACAGGGGAGGACGAGCAGTACTTC. The encoded protein is CASSQEGTGEDEQYF.

The V gene is TRBV15, the J gene TRBJ1-4, with TRBD1 matching over 10 bases. Germline CDR1 and CDR2: LNHNV and YYDKDF (reference sequence). This CDR3 contains 16 residues. Trimming removed 3 bases from V and 8 bases from J; junction bases left unmatched: 9. This CDR3 is CATSSRTGQGSEKLFF. The CDR3 DNA is TGTGCCACCAGCAGCCGGACGGGACAGGGGTCCGAAAAACTGTTTTTT. Together with reference TRBV15 and TRBJ1-4, the CDR3 gives the full variable domain: DAMVIQNPRYQVTQFGKPVTLSCSQTLNHNVMYWYQQKSSQAPKLLFHYYDKDFNNEADTPDNFQSRRPNTSFCFLDIRSPGLGDTAMYLCATSSRTGQGSEKLFFGSGTQLSVL.

The chain has TRBV7-9 and TRBJ1-1, with a weak D call TRBD1 (5 bases). Trimming pared 5 bases from V and 6 bases from J, leaving 16 bases between. Germline V gene sequence: CDR1 SEHNR, CDR2 FQNEAQ (reference sequence). The CDR3 covers 14 residues. The CDR3: CASSQEAPGAEAFF. The CDR3 DNA reads TGTGCCAGCAGCCAGGAGGCCCCGGGGGCTGAAGCTTTCTTT.

The gene calls are TRBV28 and TRBJ2-1; 12 bases align to TRBD2. The V segment lost 6 bases and the J segment 3 bases; nucleotides outside the gene matches: 6. The CDR3 consists of 16 residues. Germline CDR1 MDHEN, CDR2 SYDVKM. CDR3 sequence: CASRKGLAGNYNEQFF. In DNA form, the CDR3 reads TGTGCCAGCAGAAAAGGACTAGCGGGAAACTACAATGAGCAGTTCTTC.

This clone was counted a few times. The CDR3 reads CASSQRTGAMNTEAFF. CDR3 nucleotide sequence: TGCGCCAGCAGCCAGCGGACAGGGGCGATGAACACTGAAGCTTTCTTT. V and J are TRBV4-1 and TRBJ1-1; 9 nucleotides agree with TRBD1. CDR1 MGHRA and CDR2 YSYEKL come from the germline V gene. The CDR3 runs 16 residues. V was clipped by 3 bases and J by 0 bases; unmatched bases: 5.

The V and J genes are TRBV21-1 and TRBJ2-7; the table gives TRBD1 as D, unverified against the DNA. TRBV21-1 is assigned pseudogene status. This CDR3 has 14 amino acids. For the CDR3, the DNA is TGTGCCAGCATCCCCGAAGGGGGAGTCTACGAGCAGTACGTC. Protein sequence: CASIPEGGVYEQYV.

CDR3 residues: CASSLGANTEAFF. CDR3 sequence (DNA): TGTGCCAGCAGCTTGGGGGCGAACACTGAAGCTTTCTTT. This chain connects TRBV5-4 to TRBJ1-1, with D hard to call. Trimming stripped 0 bases from V and 1 base from J, with 4 bases between. Germline lookup yields CDR1 SGHNT and CDR2 YYREEE (reference sequence). The CDR3 contains 13 residues.

This chain uses TRBV4-2 with TRBJ2-1, with 9 bases fitting TRBD1. The CDR3 loop spans 16 amino acids. In germline, CDR1 is LGHNA, CDR2 YNFKEQ. V was pared by 4 bases and J by 9 bases, with 13 bases of the junction left unmatched. CDR3 loop: CASSLTTGGRSGEQFF. CDR3 bases: TGTGCCAGCAGCCTCACGACAGGGGGGCGATCGGGTGAGCAGTTCTTC.

This chain joins TRBV7-8 and TRBJ1-3, with TRBD1 identical over 7 bases. The V gene end was trimmed by 1 base and the J gene end by 4 bases; junction bases not matched to a gene: 7. Per germline, CDR1 SGHVS and CDR2 FQNEAQ. This CDR3 contains 16 residues. CDR3 nucleotide sequence: TGTGCCAGCAGCTTAGGGGGACAGTCACCCGGAAACACCATATATTTT. Translated: CASSLGGQSPGNTIYF. The full variable domain, rest sourced from reference TRBV7-8 and TRBJ1-3, is GAGVSQSPRYKVAKRGQDVALRCDPISGHVSLFWYQQALGQGPEFLTYFQNEAQLDKSGLPSDRFFAERPEGSVSTLKIQRTQQEDSAVYLCASSLGGQSPGNTIYFGEGSWLTVV.

The chain employs TRBV6-5 and TRBJ1-6; D is undetermined. The germline CDR1 and CDR2 sequences are MNHEY and SVGAGI. Trimming shortened V by 2 bases and J by 10 bases, and 9 bases separated the two germline ends. The CDR3 totals 13 residues. The CDR3 reads CASSYGPGSPLHF. DNA of the CDR3: TGTGCCAGCAGTTACGGCCCCGGGTCACCCCTCCACTTT.

This clone was found a few times. This rearrangement joins TRBV7-9 to TRBJ2-5; no clear D. This CDR3 has 13 amino acids. Germline V gene lookup returns CDR1 SEHNR and CDR2 FQNEAQ (reference sequence). Trimming took off 5 bases at V and 3 bases at J, with 10 bases between the two ends. DNA for the CDR3: TGTGCCAGCAGCCCCCGAGACAAAGAGACCCAGTACTTC. Its translation: CASSPRDKETQYF.

The chain uses TRBV5-1 and TRBJ2-5; 8 bases are a match to TRBD1. This CDR3 comprises 14 residues. Trimming removed 1 base from V and 2 bases from J; junction bases left unmatched: 1. CDR1 and CDR2 from the germline V gene are SGHRS and YFSETQ. This CDR3 reads CASSLWDRQETQYF. The CDR3 DNA reads TGCGCCAGCAGCTTGTGGGACAGGCAAGAGACCCAGTACTTC.

V and J are TRBV10-3 and TRBJ2-4, with 8 bases identical to TRBD1. From germline, CDR1 is ENHRY and CDR2 SYGVKD. The CDR3 loop spans 13 amino acids. The junction had 4 bases not matched to a gene; V was cut back by 4 bases and J by 8 bases. CDR3 nucleotide sequence: TGTGCCATCAGTGGTAGGACAGGGTACATTCAGTACTTC. It codes for CAISGRTGYIQYF.

In this sample, this clone turned up a few times. V usage is TRBV28 and J usage is TRBJ2-5; the D gene is possibly TRBD2 (6 bases). Germline CDR1 is MDHEN and CDR2 is SYDVKM. Between the trimmed V and J ends, which lost 3 bases and 2 bases, there was a span of 10 bases. The CDR3 loop spans 14 amino acids. CDR3 in amino acids: CASSFGGIQETQYF. DNA for the CDR3: TGTGCCAGCAGTTTTGGCGGGATACAAGAGACCCAGTACTTC.